This T cell receptor beta chain comes out of a study of T cell changes during pregnancy in multiple sclerosis (dated by TCRdb to between 2018 and 2020). Regarding the study in general: In women with multiple sclerosis, the researchers looked at how the T cell repertoire shifted as pregnancy progressed.

The method behind the library was the immunoSEQ multiplex PCR assay. This is the immuneACCESS table as TCRdb keeps it, with only in-frame sequences that have V and J called. A part of the clones is gone; compared with another copy, unresolved V genes explain less than half, and the rest is unexplained. The sample records roughly 36,000 clones, approximately 90% of which are singletons. The ten largest account for almost 4.5% of the sample. A word on this clone: Its binding antigen is unknown. No per-base quality is available; no much larger clone lies one base away.

CDR1 and CDR2, looked up from the germline V gene, are SGHRS and YFSETQ. Inclusive of the bounding cysteine and phenylalanine, the CDR3 is 14 residues long. Only CDR3 DNA is held: 42 bases, read in frame from base 1. V lost 0 bases and J lost 0 bases; the stretch between them is 4 bases long. This clonotype was obtained from a female donor in good health, enrolled as a control in a pregnancy study. The chain links TRBV5-1 with TRBJ1-5; the D segment cannot be called with confidence. The sequencing used peripheral blood, collected in the second trimester of pregnancy. This receptor carries the CDR3 CASSLDGSNQPQHF. The DNA is as follows: TGCGCCAGCAGCTTGGACGGTAGCAATCAGCCCCAGCATTTT.